The entry below gives a single T cell receptor beta chain sequence along with its context. Reverse transcription used about 0.45 to 1 ug RNA and random hexamers. TCRdb recomputed calls from the immunoSEQ multiplex PCR reads with MiXCR, one row per CDR3 protein. The sample lists roughly 130,000 distinct CDR3 sequences, about 95% seen once, with 0.12% in the top ten. Controls were healthy donors (matched for age and sex). Negative isolation yielded the CD8+ and CD4+ T cells, while FACS enriched the TEMRA cells. V shed 5 bases, J shed 3 bases, and the junction held 10 bases outside the gene matches. The CDR3 sequence is 15 residues long. CDR1 is DFQATT and CDR2 is SNEGSKA in the germline V gene (reference sequence). The data belong to a study of CD8 T cells in Susac syndrome.

This clonotype originated in a human donor in good health. The sample was CD4+ T cells from PBMCs. This chain links TRBV20-1 with TRBJ2-7, with TRBD2 matching over 10 bases. DNA of the CDR3: TGCAGTGCTTCCTCCCTAGCGGGAGTTCACTACGAGCAGTACTTC. This sequence encodes CSASSLAGVHYEQYF.